The table lists the clone carrying this TCR beta chain with a count of one. Per germline, CDR1 SGHRS and CDR2 YFSETQ. The V and J ends lost 0 bases and 9 bases, in that order; junction bases with no gene match: 2. This CDR3 comprises 13 residues. This entry comes from a study of blood T cell repertoires in COVID-19. The overall study: Collection of acute and convalescent COVID-19 samples took place in the United States, Italy and Spain. Sample material is recorded as cDNA or gDNA derived from T cells, B-cell-depleted T cells, or PBMCs.

As processed by the authors: Reference gene primer amplification gave estimated nucleated cell counts. Data came from immunoSEQ multiplex PCR; TCRdb stores just in-frame clones and leaves some out. The V and J calls and clone size are taken from that table; D and trimming were inferred from the DNA. Of roughly 300,000 clones in the sample, over 75% are singletons; the top ten hold more than 7.5%. The specimen sequenced was peripheral blood. The sequence was collected from a man aged 18 to 30 with active or convalescent COVID-19. The V and J genes are TRBV5-1 and TRBJ1-5; 8 bases are shared with TRBD1. The CDR3 DNA reads TGCGCCAGCAGCTTGGGACAGGGGCCGCCCCAGCATTTT. It yields the protein CASSLGQGPPQHF.